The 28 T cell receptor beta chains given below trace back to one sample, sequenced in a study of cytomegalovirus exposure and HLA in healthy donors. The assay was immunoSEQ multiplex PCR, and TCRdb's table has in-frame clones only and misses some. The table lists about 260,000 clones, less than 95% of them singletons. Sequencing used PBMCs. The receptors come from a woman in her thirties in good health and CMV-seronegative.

The CDR3 region has the DNA TGTGCCAGCACCCTGGGGGTGCAGGAAGGTGAGCAGTTCTTC. It encodes CASTLGVQEGEQFF. The chain links TRBV27 to TRBJ2-1; D might be TRBD1 or TRBD2, each matching 5 bases. V was shortened by 7 bases and J by 9 bases, with 19 bases between the two germline ends. CDR1 is MNHEY and CDR2 is SMNVEV in the germline V gene (reference sequence). This CDR3 spans 14 amino acids.

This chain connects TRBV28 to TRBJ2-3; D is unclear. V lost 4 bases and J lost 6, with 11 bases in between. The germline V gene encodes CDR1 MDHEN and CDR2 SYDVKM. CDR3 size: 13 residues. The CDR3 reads CASSSNSEDTQYF. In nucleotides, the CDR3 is TGTGCCAGCAGTTCCAATTCGGAGGATACGCAGTATTTT.

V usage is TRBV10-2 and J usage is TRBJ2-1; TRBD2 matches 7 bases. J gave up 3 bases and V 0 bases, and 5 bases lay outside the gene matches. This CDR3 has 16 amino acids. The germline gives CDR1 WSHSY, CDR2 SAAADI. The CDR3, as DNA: TGCGCCAGCAGTGAGTCCGAAGGGACTATCTACAATGAGCAGTTCTTC. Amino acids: CASSESEGTIYNEQFF.

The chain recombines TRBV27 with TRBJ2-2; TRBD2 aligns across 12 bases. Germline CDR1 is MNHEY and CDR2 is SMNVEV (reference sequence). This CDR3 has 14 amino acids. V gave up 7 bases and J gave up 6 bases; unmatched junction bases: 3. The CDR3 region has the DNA TGTGCCAGCACGGGACTAGCGGGCGCCGGGGAGCTGTTTTTT. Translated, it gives CASTGLAGAGELFF.

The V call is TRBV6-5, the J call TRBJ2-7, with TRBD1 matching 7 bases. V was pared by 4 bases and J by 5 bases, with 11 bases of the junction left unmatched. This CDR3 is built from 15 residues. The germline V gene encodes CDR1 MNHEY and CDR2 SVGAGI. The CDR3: CASSSQGLIFDEQYF. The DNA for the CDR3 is TGTGCCAGCAGTTCACAGGGGCTAATATTCGACGAGCAGTACTTC.

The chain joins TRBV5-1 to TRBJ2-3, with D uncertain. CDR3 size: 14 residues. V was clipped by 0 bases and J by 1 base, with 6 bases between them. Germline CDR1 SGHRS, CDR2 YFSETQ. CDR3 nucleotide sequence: TGCGCCAGCAGCTTGGTGGTCCGCACAGATACGCAGTATTTT. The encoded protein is CASSLVVRTDTQYF.

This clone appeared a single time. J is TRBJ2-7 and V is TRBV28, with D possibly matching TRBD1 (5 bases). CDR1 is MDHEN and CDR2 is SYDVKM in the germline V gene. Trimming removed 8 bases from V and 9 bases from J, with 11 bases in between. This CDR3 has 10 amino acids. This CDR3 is CASGAVGQYF. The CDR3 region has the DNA TGTGCCAGCGGGGCCGTGGGGCAGTACTTC.

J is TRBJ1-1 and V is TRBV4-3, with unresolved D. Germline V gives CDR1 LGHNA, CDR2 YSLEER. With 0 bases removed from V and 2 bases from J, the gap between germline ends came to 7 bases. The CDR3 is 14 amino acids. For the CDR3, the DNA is TGCGCCAGCAGCCAAGACACCATAAACACTGAAGCTTTCTTT. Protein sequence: CASSQDTINTEAFF.

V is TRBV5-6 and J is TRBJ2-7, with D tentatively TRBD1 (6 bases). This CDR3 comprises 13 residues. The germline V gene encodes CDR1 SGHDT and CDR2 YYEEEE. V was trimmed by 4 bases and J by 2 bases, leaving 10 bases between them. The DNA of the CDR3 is TGTGCCAGCAGCCGGACAGAGGCCTACGAGCAGTACTTC. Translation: CASSRTEAYEQYF.

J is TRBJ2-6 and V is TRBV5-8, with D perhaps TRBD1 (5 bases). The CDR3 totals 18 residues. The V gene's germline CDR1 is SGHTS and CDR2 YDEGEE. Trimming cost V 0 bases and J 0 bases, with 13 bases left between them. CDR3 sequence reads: CASSLGQGPSSGANVLTF. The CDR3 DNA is TGTGCCAGCAGCTTGGGGCAGGGTCCAAGCTCTGGGGCCAACGTCCTGACTTTC. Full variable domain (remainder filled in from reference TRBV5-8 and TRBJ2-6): EAGVTQSPTHLIKTRGQQATLRCSPISGHTSVYWYQQALGLGLQFLLWYDEGEERNRGNFPPRFSGRQFPNYSSELNVNALELEDSALYLCASSLGQGPSSGANVLTFGAGSRLTVL.

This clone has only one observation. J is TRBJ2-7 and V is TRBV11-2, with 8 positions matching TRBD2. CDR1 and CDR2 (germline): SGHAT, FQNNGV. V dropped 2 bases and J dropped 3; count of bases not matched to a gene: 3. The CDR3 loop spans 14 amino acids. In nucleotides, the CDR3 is TGTGCCAGCAGCTTACAGGCGGGAGGCTACGAGCAGTACTTC. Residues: CASSLQAGGYEQYF.

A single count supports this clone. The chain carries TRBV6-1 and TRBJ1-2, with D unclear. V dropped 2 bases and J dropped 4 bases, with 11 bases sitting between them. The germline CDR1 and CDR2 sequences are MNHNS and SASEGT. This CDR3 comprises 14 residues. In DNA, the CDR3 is TGTGCCAGCAGTGAATCCCGGAGATCCTATGGCTACACCTTC. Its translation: CASSESRRSYGYTF.

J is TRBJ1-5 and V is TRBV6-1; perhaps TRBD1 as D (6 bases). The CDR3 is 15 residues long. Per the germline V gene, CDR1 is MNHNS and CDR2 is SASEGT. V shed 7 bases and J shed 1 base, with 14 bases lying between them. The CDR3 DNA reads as TGTGCCAGCAACGATGGGCAGGGGAGCAATCAGCCCCAGCATTTT. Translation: CASNDGQGSNQPQHF.

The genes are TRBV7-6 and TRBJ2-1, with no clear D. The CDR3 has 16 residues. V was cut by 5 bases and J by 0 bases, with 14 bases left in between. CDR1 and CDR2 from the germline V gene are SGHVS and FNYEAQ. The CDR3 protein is CASSVDGPISYNEQFF. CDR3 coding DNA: TGTGCCAGCAGCGTAGACGGTCCGATCTCCTACAATGAGCAGTTCTTC.

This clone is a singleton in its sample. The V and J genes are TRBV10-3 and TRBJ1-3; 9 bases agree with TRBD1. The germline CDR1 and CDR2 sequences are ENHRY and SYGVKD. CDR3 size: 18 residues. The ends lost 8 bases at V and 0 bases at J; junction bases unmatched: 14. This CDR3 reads CAIGVPGQGAISGNTIYF. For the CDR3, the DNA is TGTGCCATCGGAGTCCCGGGACAGGGAGCAATCTCTGGAAACACCATATATTTT.

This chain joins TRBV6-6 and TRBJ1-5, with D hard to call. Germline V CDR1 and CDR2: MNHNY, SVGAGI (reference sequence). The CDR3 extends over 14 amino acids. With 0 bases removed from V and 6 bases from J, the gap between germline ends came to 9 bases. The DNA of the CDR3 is TGTGCCAGCAGTTACTCGACTAGCGGTCAGCCCCAGCATTTT. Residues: CASSYSTSGQPQHF.

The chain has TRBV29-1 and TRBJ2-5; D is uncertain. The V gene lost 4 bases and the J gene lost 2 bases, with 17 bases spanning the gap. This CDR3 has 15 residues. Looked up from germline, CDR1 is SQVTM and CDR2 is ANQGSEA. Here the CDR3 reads CSVAHGIGIQETQYF. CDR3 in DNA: TGCAGCGTTGCGCATGGGATAGGGATACAAGAGACCCAGTACTTC.

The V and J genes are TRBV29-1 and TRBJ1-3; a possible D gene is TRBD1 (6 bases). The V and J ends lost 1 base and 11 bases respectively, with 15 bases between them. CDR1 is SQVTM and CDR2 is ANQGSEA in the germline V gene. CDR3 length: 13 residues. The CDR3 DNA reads TGCAGCGTTGAAGGGGACACCGTTGGTGCCATATATTTT. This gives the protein CSVEGDTVGAIYF.

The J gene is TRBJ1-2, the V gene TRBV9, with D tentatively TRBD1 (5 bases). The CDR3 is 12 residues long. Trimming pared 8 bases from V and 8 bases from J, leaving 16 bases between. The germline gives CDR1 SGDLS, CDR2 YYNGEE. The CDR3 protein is CASAGPHIGYTF. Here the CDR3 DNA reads TGTGCCAGTGCGGGACCCCATATAGGCTACACCTTC.

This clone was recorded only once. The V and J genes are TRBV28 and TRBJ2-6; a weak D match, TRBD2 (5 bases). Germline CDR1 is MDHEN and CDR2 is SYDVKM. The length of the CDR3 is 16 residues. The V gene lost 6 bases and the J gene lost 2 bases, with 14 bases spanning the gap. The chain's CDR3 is CASRNRTRAGANVLTF. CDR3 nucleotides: TGTGCCAGCAGGAACCGGACTCGGGCTGGGGCCAACGTCCTGACTTTC.

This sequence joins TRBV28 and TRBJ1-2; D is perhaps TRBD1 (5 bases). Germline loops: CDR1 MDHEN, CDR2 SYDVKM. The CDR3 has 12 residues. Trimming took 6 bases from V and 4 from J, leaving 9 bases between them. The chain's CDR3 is CASSLDTYGYTF. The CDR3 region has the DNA TGTGCCAGCAGCTTGGACACCTATGGCTACACCTTC.

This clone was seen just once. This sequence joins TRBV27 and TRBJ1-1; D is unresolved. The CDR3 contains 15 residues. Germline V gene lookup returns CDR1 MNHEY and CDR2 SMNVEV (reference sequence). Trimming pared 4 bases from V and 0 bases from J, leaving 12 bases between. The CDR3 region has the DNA TGTGCCAGCAGTTCCCCGGGAAAGATGAACACTGAAGCTTTCTTT. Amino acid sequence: CASSSPGKMNTEAFF.

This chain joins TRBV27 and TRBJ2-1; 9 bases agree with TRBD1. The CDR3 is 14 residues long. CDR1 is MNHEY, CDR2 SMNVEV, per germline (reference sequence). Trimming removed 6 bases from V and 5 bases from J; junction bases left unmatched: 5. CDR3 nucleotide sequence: TGTGCCAGCAGCCTGACAGGGGGAAACAATGAGCAGTTCTTC. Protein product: CASSLTGGNNEQFF.

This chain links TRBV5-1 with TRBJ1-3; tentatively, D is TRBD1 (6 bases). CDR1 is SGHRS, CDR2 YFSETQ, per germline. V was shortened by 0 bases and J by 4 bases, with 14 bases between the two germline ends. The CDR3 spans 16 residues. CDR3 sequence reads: CASSLEVWGPGNTIYF. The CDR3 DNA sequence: TGCGCCAGCAGCTTGGAAGTATGGGGGCCCGGAAACACCATATATTTT.

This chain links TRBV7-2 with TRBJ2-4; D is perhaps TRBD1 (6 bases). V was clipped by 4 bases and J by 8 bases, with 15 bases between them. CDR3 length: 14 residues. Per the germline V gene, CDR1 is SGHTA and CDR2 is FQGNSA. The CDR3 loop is CASSSTTGVDIQYF. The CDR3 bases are TGTGCCAGCAGCTCTACGACAGGCGTCGACATTCAGTACTTC.

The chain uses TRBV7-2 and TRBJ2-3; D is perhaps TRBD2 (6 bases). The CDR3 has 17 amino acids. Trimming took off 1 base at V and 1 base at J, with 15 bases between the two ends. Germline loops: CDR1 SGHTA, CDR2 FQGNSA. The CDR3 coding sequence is TGTGCCAGCAGCTTAGGGGTAGCGGCAAAGGGCACAGATACGCAGTATTTT. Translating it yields CASSLGVAAKGTDTQYF. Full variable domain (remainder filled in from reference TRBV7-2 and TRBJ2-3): GAGVSQSPSNKVTEKGKDVELRCDPISGHTALYWYRQSLGQGLEFLIYFQGNSAPDKSGLPSDRFSAERTGGSVSTLTIQRTQQEDSAVYLCASSLGVAAKGTDTQYFGPGTRLTVL.

The CDR3 DNA is TGTGCCACATCGACACGGTTGGGTCTCGTCCTCGTGCATTTT. Translated: CATSTRLGLVLVHF. The gene calls are TRBV28 and TRBJ1-5; D gene uncertain. V gave up 10 bases and J gave up 15 bases, with 28 bases separating them. The CDR3 length is 14 residues. Germline V CDR1 and CDR2: MDHEN, SYDVKM.

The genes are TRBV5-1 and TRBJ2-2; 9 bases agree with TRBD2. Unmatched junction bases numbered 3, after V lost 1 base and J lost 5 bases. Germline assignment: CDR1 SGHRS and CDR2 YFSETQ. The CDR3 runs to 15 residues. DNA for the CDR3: TGCGCCAGCAGCTTGAGGCGGGAGGGGACCGGGGAGCTGTTTTTT. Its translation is CASSLRREGTGELFF.